This T cell receptor (beta chain) originates from a study of tissue T cells after allogeneic stem cell transplantation. Per germline, CDR1 PRHDT and CDR2 FYEKMQ (reference sequence). The ends lost 2 bases at V and 2 bases at J; junction bases unmatched: 5. The CDR3 contains 15 residues. Broader study findings: Tissue-detected TCR repertoire was only partly captured by blood and spleen T cells. Within patients, tissue anatomy strongly shaped TCR repertoire composition.

The data were produced by immunoSEQ multiplex PCR, yet TCRdb's version contains in-frame clones alone and is incomplete. The table lists under 7,500 clones, roughly 56% of them singletons. Concerning this clone itself: Its target is unknown.

The sample was duodenum tissue, taken at autopsy. The receptor was derived from a female donor older than 55 with lung cancer. V gene TRBV13 combines with J gene TRBJ1-1; TRBD1 matches at 7 bases. The CDR3 DNA follows: TGTGCCAGCAGCTTACACGGGACAGTCAACACTGAAGCTTTCTTT. The encoded protein is CASSLHGTVNTEAFF.